This TCR beta chain was retrieved from a study of blood T cell repertoires in COVID-19. Adults between about 18 and 95 years of age took part from about two dozen US areas. Participants' own reports of clinical history determined their cohort assignment. Data came from immunoSEQ multiplex PCR; TCRdb stores just in-frame clones and leaves some out. The top ten hold about 2.9% of the sample, which has around 270,000 clones, roughly 88% seen once. Germline loops: CDR1 MDHEN, CDR2 SYDVKM. This CDR3 is built from 13 residues. Trimming took off 2 bases at V and 4 bases at J, with 9 bases between the two ends.

This TCR was sampled from a woman aged 40-49 years who had been exposed to COVID-19. The material sequenced was PBMCs or T cells enriched from blood (not recorded which). The chain links TRBV28 to TRBJ2-7; D is perhaps TRBD1 (6 bases). CDR3 sequence reads: CASSLTDRYEQYF. The CDR3 coding sequence is TGTGCCAGCAGTTTAACCGACAGGTACGAGCAGTACTTC.